Below are 30 T cell receptor beta chains sequenced from a single sample in a study of T cell responses to AZD1222 COVID-19 vaccine. The assay was immunoSEQ multiplex PCR, and TCRdb's table has in-frame clones only and misses some. The top ten clones hold 4.5% to 6% of a sample with 130,000 or so clones, nearly 95% of them seen once. The sample consisted of peripheral blood, taken on day 0 of AZD1222 vaccination. These receptors were taken from an adult in good health.

The chain links TRBV6-5 to TRBJ1-2; 7 nucleotides align to TRBD1. Germline CDR1 reads MNHEY; CDR2 reads SVGAGI. The CDR3 sequence is 14 residues long. With V trimmed by 6 bases and J by 0 bases, 4 bases remained unmatched. CDR3 nucleotides: TGTGCCAGCAGCCTAGACAGGGCTAACTATGGCTACACCTTC. It yields the protein CASSLDRANYGYTF.

The chain employs TRBV19 and TRBJ2-7, with D possibly being TRBD1 (6 bases). Germline V gene data show CDR1 as LNHDA and CDR2 as SQIVND (reference sequence). The V and J ends lost 7 bases and 5 bases respectively, with 15 bases between them. The CDR3 contains 13 residues. CDR3 sequence (DNA): TGTGCCAGTAATCAGGGGTCCGGGGACGAGCAGTACTTC. Protein product: CASNQGSGDEQYF.

Details on this clone: Possible read error: a much larger clone is one base away. This chain links TRBV10-3 with TRBJ1-1, with D hard to call. The CDR3 is 17 residues long. CDR1 is ENHRY, CDR2 SYGVKD, per germline. V was shortened by 5 bases and J by 4 bases, with 23 bases between the two germline ends. In nucleotides, the CDR3 is TGTGCCATCAGTCTCAACGCAGACCTAGATAAGAGCACTGAAGCTTTCTTT. Translating gives CAISLNADLDKSTEAFF.

The genes are TRBV4-1 and TRBJ1-1, with TRBD1 matching 8 bases. Trimming at V came to 3 bases and at J to 1 base, leaving 1 base not matched to a gene. The CDR3 loop spans 14 amino acids. The germline gives CDR1 MGHRA, CDR2 YSYEKL. The CDR3 sequence: CASSHGQGNTEAFF. The CDR3 DNA is TGCGCCAGCAGCCATGGACAGGGGAACACTGAAGCTTTCTTT.

The chain combines TRBV9 with TRBJ2-2; 8 positions agree with TRBD1. This CDR3 spans 16 amino acids. Unmatched junction bases numbered 9, after V lost 3 bases and J lost 5 bases. Germline CDR1 reads SGDLS; CDR2 reads YYNGEE. CDR3 DNA: TGTGCCAGCAGCGGAAACCCGGACAGGGAGACCGGGGAGCTGTTTTTT. Protein product: CASSGNPDRETGELFF.

The table lists this clone with a count of one. The chain uses TRBV6-5 and TRBJ1-4; D uncertain. The V and J ends lost 10 bases and 5 bases respectively, with 11 bases between them. Germline CDR1 and CDR2: MNHEY and SVGAGI. The CDR3 is 12 residues long. For the CDR3, the DNA is TGTGCCACCAAAGGGAACAATGAAAAACTGTTTTTT. Its translation: CATKGNNEKLFF.

This sequence joins TRBV6-1 and TRBJ1-5; D is ambiguous. The V end was cut by 1 base, the J end by 7 bases, with 11 bases between. Germline V gene sequence: CDR1 MNHNS, CDR2 SASEGT. The CDR3 has 14 amino acids. CDR3 in amino acids: CASSEGEFRQPQHF. As DNA, the CDR3 is TGTGCCAGCAGTGAAGGGGAATTTCGCCAGCCCCAGCATTTT.

The chain recombines TRBV24-1 with TRBJ2-1; D is ambiguous. Trimming cost V 6 bases and J 6 bases, with 8 bases left between them. In germline, CDR1 is KGHDR, CDR2 SFDVKD. The CDR3 extends over 12 amino acids. The CDR3 DNA follows: TGTGCCACCAGTTCCCTCTCCAATGAGCAGTTCTTC. Encoded protein: CATSSLSNEQFF.

The V gene is TRBV30, the J gene TRBJ2-2; TRBD2 might be the D (6 bases). Looked up from germline, CDR1 is GTSNPN and CDR2 is SVGIG (reference sequence). The CDR3 length is 15 residues. The V end lost 0 bases, the J end lost 5 bases, and 13 bases lay between the germline ends. CDR3 protein: CAWSVLKGRTGELFF. The CDR3 DNA reads TGTGCCTGGAGTGTACTAAAGGGGAGGACCGGGGAGCTGTTTTTT.

V and J are TRBV6-5 and TRBJ2-1; the match to TRBD1 covers 9 bases. The V gene's germline CDR1 is MNHEY and CDR2 SVGAGI. The CDR3 is made up of 13 amino acids. V lost 6 bases to trimming and J lost 8 bases; unmatched junction nucleotides: 5. The CDR3 is CASSPTGGDEQFF. CDR3 nucleotides: TGTGCCAGCAGCCCCACAGGGGGCGATGAGCAGTTCTTC.

V and J are TRBV5-1 and TRBJ2-2, with D uncertain. Trimming took 1 base from V and 1 from J, leaving 8 bases between them. Germline values: CDR1 SGHRS, CDR2 YFSETQ. The CDR3 loop spans 15 amino acids. The CDR3 bases are TGCGCCAGCAGCTTGACAGTGGGGAACACCGGGGAGCTGTTTTTT. Protein product: CASSLTVGNTGELFF.

This rearrangement joins TRBV27 to TRBJ1-2; D is unclear. CDR3 size: 14 residues. Germline V gene sequence: CDR1 MNHEY, CDR2 SMNVEV (reference sequence). V gave up 5 bases and J gave up 6 bases, with 16 bases separating them. CDR3 protein: CASSQNRGTDGYTF. The CDR3 nucleotides are TGTGCCAGCAGTCAGAACCGCGGAACCGATGGCTACACCTTC.

The chain is built from TRBV3-1 (or the pseudogene TRBV3-2) and TRBJ1-6; TRBD1 might be the D (6 bases). CDR1 and CDR2 from the germline V gene are LGHDT and YNNKEL (reference sequence). The CDR3 has 14 residues. Trimming removed 4 bases at V and 10 bases at J, with 14 bases between. The CDR3 region is CASSRQGKGSPLHF. The DNA of the CDR3 is TGTGCCAGCAGCCGTCAGGGGAAGGGCTCACCCCTCCACTTT.

The chain joins TRBV5-1 to TRBJ2-5, with TRBD2 matching 11 bases. The V and J ends lost 4 bases and 6 bases, in that order; junction bases with no gene match: 11. The CDR3 totals 16 residues. Germline CDR1 and CDR2: SGHRS and YFSETQ. This CDR3 reads CASSLPTSGGWQTQYF. As DNA, the CDR3 is TGCGCCAGCAGCCTTCCTACTAGCGGGGGTTGGCAGACCCAGTACTTC. The full variable domain, its missing parts supplied by reference TRBV5-1 and TRBJ2-5, is KAGVTQTPRYLIKTRGQQVTLSCSPISGHRSVSWYQQTPGQGLQFLFEYFSETQRNKGNFPGRFSGRQFSNSRSEMNVSTLELGDSALYLCASSLPTSGGWQTQYFGPGTRLLVL.

V gene TRBV6-5 combines with J gene TRBJ2-3; no reliable D call. The germline gives CDR1 MNHEY, CDR2 SVGAGI. Trimming removed 7 bases at V and 6 bases at J, with 14 bases between. The CDR3 is made up of 13 amino acids. CDR3 region: CASTSLARDTQYF. CDR3 in DNA: TGTGCCAGCACCAGTTTAGCTAGGGATACGCAGTATTTT.

The chain is built from TRBV6-5 and TRBJ1-5; D remains ambiguous. The V end was cut by 5 bases, the J end by 0 bases, with 11 bases between. The CDR3 extends over 15 amino acids. CDR1 MNHEY and CDR2 SVGAGI come from the germline V gene. The CDR3 sequence: CASSPEATSNQPQHF. CDR3 sequence (DNA): TGTGCCAGCAGTCCCGAAGCCACTAGCAATCAGCCCCAGCATTTT.

This sequence joins TRBV12-5 and TRBJ2-1; D is ambiguous. Germline V gene sequence: CDR1 LGHNT, CDR2 FRNRAP. The germline V and J ends were trimmed by 1 base and 9 bases, with 10 bases remaining between them. The CDR3 runs 13 residues. CDR3 nucleotides: TGTGCTAGTGGTTTGGGTCTGAACTTTGAGCAGTTCTTC. Translation: CASGLGLNFEQFF.

V is TRBV28 and J is TRBJ1-2; weak D call: TRBD1 (6 bases). The CDR3 has 15 residues. Trimming cost V 7 bases and J 4 bases, with 19 bases left between them. Germline V gene sequence: CDR1 MDHEN, CDR2 SYDVKM. DNA of the CDR3: TGTGCCAGCAATTCCCGGGGGGCCTATATCTATGGCTACACCTTC. It is translated as CASNSRGAYIYGYTF.

The chain employs TRBV30 and TRBJ1-1, with 11 bases that match TRBD1. CDR3 length: 15 amino acids. The V gene's germline CDR1 is GTSNPN and CDR2 SVGIG (reference sequence). The V gene end was trimmed by 3 bases and the J gene end by 6 bases; junction bases not matched to a gene: 9. Here the CDR3 DNA reads TGTGCCTGGAGAACAGGGGACAGGGGGTCAGCTGAAGCTTTCTTT. It codes for CAWRTGDRGSAEAFF.

The chain links TRBV2 to TRBJ1-5; TRBD1 might be the D (5 bases). Germline V gives CDR1 SNHLY, CDR2 FYNNEI. The V gene lost 7 bases and the J gene lost 7 bases, with 17 bases spanning the gap. This CDR3 spans 14 amino acids. CDR3 residues: CASKGWGGEQPQHF. CDR3 DNA: TGTGCCAGCAAAGGTTGGGGAGGGGAGCAGCCCCAGCATTTT. Combining the CDR3 with reference TRBV2 and TRBJ1-5 gives the whole variable domain EPEVTQTPSHQVTQMGQEVILRCVPISNHLYFYWYRQILGQKVEFLVSFYNNEISEKSEIFDDQFSVERPDGSNFTLKIRSTKLEDSAMYFCASKGWGGEQPQHFGDGTRLSIL.

The chain has TRBV19 and TRBJ2-2, with 7 bases lining up with TRBD2. Germline V lookup: CDR1 LNHDA, CDR2 SQIVND (reference sequence). V dropped 1 base and J dropped 1; count of bases not matched to a gene: 0. There are 15 residues in the CDR3. CDR3 amino acids: CASSIAGGNTGELFF. The CDR3 DNA follows: TGTGCCAGTAGTATAGCGGGAGGGAACACCGGGGAGCTGTTTTTT.

The chain recombines TRBV4-1 with TRBJ2-3; 7 bases map to TRBD1. This CDR3 has 15 amino acids. CDR1 and CDR2 from the germline V gene are MGHRA and YSYEKL. The ends lost 2 bases at V and 2 bases at J; junction bases unmatched: 4. This CDR3 is CASSQRTGPTDTQYF. The CDR3 DNA is TGCGCCAGCAGCCAACGGACAGGACCCACAGATACGCAGTATTTT.

The gene calls are TRBV10-2 and TRBJ1-3; the D is unclear. Germline V CDR1 and CDR2: WSHSY, SAAADI. This CDR3 spans 13 amino acids. V gave up 11 bases and J gave up 4 bases, with 15 bases separating them. In nucleotides, the CDR3 is TGCGCCGCCAGCGAGAGGATAGGAAACACCATATATTTT. Its translation: CAASERIGNTIYF.

The CDR3 nucleotides are TGTGCCAGCAGCGACTTGTCGGGGGTTAACTATGGCTACACCTTC. Its protein product is CASSDLSGVNYGYTF. V is TRBV7-9 and J is TRBJ1-2, with a possible D match to TRBD1 (5 bases). The germline CDR1 and CDR2 sequences are SEHNR and FQNEAQ (reference sequence). The V end lost 5 bases, the J end lost 1 base, and 14 bases lay between the germline ends. The CDR3 is 15 amino acids.

The chain combines TRBV6-5 with TRBJ1-1, with D tentatively TRBD1 (5 bases). This CDR3 comprises 14 residues. Germline assignment: CDR1 MNHEY and CDR2 SVGAGI. Trimming stripped 8 bases from V and 1 base from J, with 14 bases between. CDR3 residues: CASLGTGRNTEAFF. CDR3 bases: TGTGCCAGCCTAGGAACAGGACGGAACACTGAAGCTTTCTTT.

This clone was detected once. This chain connects TRBV19 to TRBJ2-1, with TRBD2 matching 11 bases. The V and J ends lost 6 bases and 5 bases, in that order; junction bases with no gene match: 6. Per the germline V gene, CDR1 is LNHDA and CDR2 is SQIVND (reference sequence). The CDR3 is 15 residues long. CDR3 bases: TGTGCCAGTAGGCAACTAGCGGGGGATGACAATGAGCAGTTCTTC. Amino acids: CASRQLAGDDNEQFF.

V usage is TRBV24-1 and J usage is TRBJ2-7, with unresolved D. The germline V gene has CDR1 KGHDR and CDR2 SFDVKD. The V end was cut by 1 base, the J end by 3 bases, with 3 bases between. CDR3 size: 12 residues. CDR3 DNA: TGTGCCACCAGTGATTTCGGCTACGAGCAGTACTTC. Amino acids: CATSDFGYEQYF.

V is TRBV27 and J is TRBJ2-3; no clear D. V shed 5 bases and J shed 3 bases, with 6 bases lying between them. Germline V CDR1 and CDR2: MNHEY, SMNVEV (reference sequence). The CDR3 consists of 12 residues. DNA for the CDR3: TGTGCCAGCAGTCCGAAAACAGATACGCAGTATTTT. Its protein product is CASSPKTDTQYF.

The V and J genes are TRBV19 and TRBJ1-2; perhaps TRBD1 as D (6 bases). Germline lookup yields CDR1 LNHDA and CDR2 SQIVND (reference sequence). The CDR3 totals 14 residues. V was pared by 3 bases and J by 2 bases, with 10 bases between. The DNA of the CDR3 is TGTGCCAGTAGTATTGTCACAGGGAACTATGGCTACACCTTC. This codes for CASSIVTGNYGYTF. The full variable domain, in which reference TRBV19 and TRBJ1-2 provide the parts outside the CDR3, is DGGITQSPKYLFRKEGQNVTLSCEQNLNHDAMYWYRQDPGQGLRLIYYSQIVNDFQKGDIAEGYSVSREKKESFPLTVTSAQKNPTAFYLCASSIVTGNYGYTFGSGTRLTVV.

This chain joins TRBV28 and TRBJ2-7; D remains unclear. The CDR3 covers 12 residues. The V gene lost 2 bases and the J gene lost 6 bases, with 8 bases spanning the gap. Germline CDR1 MDHEN, CDR2 SYDVKM. The CDR3 region has the DNA TGTGCCAGCAGTTTAGTAGGATCCGAGCAGTACTTC. This translates into CASSLVGSEQYF. Combining the CDR3 with reference TRBV28 and TRBJ2-7 gives the whole variable domain DVKVTQSSRYLVKRTGEKVFLECVQDMDHENMFWYRQDPGLGLRLIYFSYDVKMKEKGDIPEGYSVSREKKERFSLILESASTNQTSMYLCASSLVGSEQYFGPGTRLTVT.